The subject of this entry is one T cell receptor beta chain. This CDR3 contains 16 residues. The germline V gene has CDR1 LNHDA and CDR2 SQIVND (reference sequence). The V end was cut by 6 bases, the J end by 0 bases, with 15 bases between. This entry belongs to a study of blood T cell repertoires in COVID-19. Across the whole study: Some COVID-19 samples were acute and others convalescent; all came from the United States, Italy and Spain. T cells, B-cell-depleted T cells, or PBMCs supplied cDNA or gDNA.

Authors' processing steps: Estimated nucleated cell counts came from reference gene primer amplification. TCRdb's table, derived via immunoSEQ multiplex PCR, lists solely in-frame clones and lacks some. V and J calls and clone size follow that table, whereas D and trimming were derived from the DNA. The table has more than 200,000 clones, around 90% seen once. The sample taken for sequencing was peripheral blood. This chain connects TRBV19 to TRBJ1-3; no clear D gene. This TCR derives from a man between 65 and 85 years old with acute or convalescent COVID-19. The CDR3 loop is CASSPEGRTSGNTIYF. The CDR3 DNA is TGTGCCAGTAGCCCCGAGGGCAGAACCTCTGGAAACACCATATATTTT.